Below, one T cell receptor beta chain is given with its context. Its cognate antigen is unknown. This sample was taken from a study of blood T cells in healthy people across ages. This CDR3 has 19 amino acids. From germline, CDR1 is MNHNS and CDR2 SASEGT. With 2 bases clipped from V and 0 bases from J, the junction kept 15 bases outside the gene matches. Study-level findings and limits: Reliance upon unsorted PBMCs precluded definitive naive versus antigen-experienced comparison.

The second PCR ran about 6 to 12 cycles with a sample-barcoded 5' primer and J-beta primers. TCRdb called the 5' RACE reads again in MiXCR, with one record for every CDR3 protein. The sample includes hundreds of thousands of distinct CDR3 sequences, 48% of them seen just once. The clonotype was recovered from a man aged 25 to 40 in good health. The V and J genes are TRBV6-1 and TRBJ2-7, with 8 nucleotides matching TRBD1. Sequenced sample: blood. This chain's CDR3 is CASSEPMISGTGRSYEQYF. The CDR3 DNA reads TGTGCCAGCAGTGAACCAATGATTTCGGGGACAGGTCGCTCCTACGAGCAGTACTTC.